This section outlines one T cell receptor beta chain sequence together with its context. The sample belongs to a study of blood T cell repertoires in COVID-19. Across the study: Acute and convalescent COVID-19 samples came from the United States, Italy and Spain. The analysed material was cDNA or gDNA that came from T cells, B-cell-depleted T cells, or PBMCs.

Authors' analysis steps: It was from reference gene primer amplification that nucleated cell counts were estimated. Using immunoSEQ multiplex PCR, the repertoire was profiled, and TCRdb retains in-frame clones only, with some absent. The DNA was the basis for D and trimming; V, J and clone size are from that table. The repertoire includes 150,000 or so clones, roughly 90% of them detected once, and 18% sits in the top ten. The receptor was isolated from a man aged 55 to 69 with active or convalescent COVID-19. The source material was peripheral blood.

The CDR3 loop reads CASSLDTVGGREVPNTEAFF. In nucleotides, the CDR3 is TGTGCCAGCAGCTTAGATACGGTCGGGGGGCGTGAGGTTCCGAACACTGAAGCTTTCTTT. The V gene is TRBV11-3, the J gene TRBJ1-1, with a tentative D call TRBD1 (6 bases). Germline CDR1 SGHNT, CDR2 YENEEA. This CDR3 comprises 20 residues. Trimming took 0 bases from V and 1 from J, leaving 24 bases between them.